This T cell receptor (beta chain) derives from a study of OX40 agonist ivuxolimab in advanced cancers. Across the study: At about 82% male, the cohort had a mean age of 60 years, ranging from about 20 to 90. Earlier treatment with anti-PD-1, anti-PD-L1 or anti-CTLA-4 was permitted, and less than 50% had received some.

Profiling relied on immunoSEQ multiplex PCR, and the TCRdb table lists in-frame clones only, not all of them. The data show nearly 80,000 clones, roughly 81% seen once. General study points: At 0.1 to 3.0 mg/kg, CD4+ and CD8+ blood T cells expanded clonally by week 6.

In the case of this clone: Its target is not known.

Losses at the gene ends were 4 bases for V and 4 bases for J; bases not matched to a gene: 3. This CDR3 is built from 15 residues. CDR1 and CDR2 from the germline V gene are SGHAT and FQNNGV. V usage is TRBV11-2 and J usage is TRBJ2-1; 11 bases match TRBD2. This TCR was recovered from an adult with an advanced solid tumor such as melanoma, head and neck, liver or kidney cancer. The sequencing used CD4+ or CD8+ T cells sorted from blood, collected in a trial of the OX40 agonist ivuxolimab. CDR3 amino acids: CASSSGTSGYNEQFF. Here the CDR3 DNA reads TGTGCCAGCAGCTCCGGGACTAGCGGATACAATGAGCAGTTCTTC.